Listed here are 12 T cell receptor beta chains from one sample, sequenced in a study of CD8 T cells in Susac syndrome (dated by TCRdb to about 2019). The library was made by the immunoSEQ multiplex PCR assay. RNA was extracted using the RNeasy kit, and about 0.5 to 1 ug of the RNA was reverse transcribed with random hexamers. TCRdb ran its own pipeline on the public reads, namely fastp trimming at Q25 and MiXCR clone calling, and kept in-frame beta chains. Each record represents a unique CDR3 protein, reported with the most common genes and DNA among its rows. In all, the sample holds about 47,000 distinct CDR3 sequences, and 92% of those were seen once. The ten largest make up less than 0.55% of the sample. Material for sequencing was CD8+ T cells from PBMCs. These receptors were taken from a human donor in good health.

This clonotype was counted a few times. V usage is TRBV6-5 and J usage is TRBJ2-7; TRBD2 matches at 7 bases. The CDR3 spans 16 residues. CDR1 is MNHEY, CDR2 SVGAGI, per germline. V shed 0 bases, J shed 4 bases, and the junction held 9 bases outside the gene matches. The CDR3 sequence is CASSYSISGLQYEQYF. The CDR3 DNA follows: TGTGCCAGCAGTTACTCGATTAGCGGGCTACAATACGAGCAGTACTTC.

The J gene is TRBJ1-2, the V gene TRBV20-1; unclear D gene. V lost 3 bases and J lost 6, with 17 bases in between. The length of the CDR3 is 14 residues. Germline V CDR1 and CDR2: DFQATT, SNEGSKA (reference sequence). CDR3 protein: CSASPISADDGYTF. CDR3 nucleotides: TGCAGTGCTAGCCCCATATCGGCAGACGATGGCTACACCTTC.

The chain uses TRBV19 and TRBJ2-7; 9 bases match TRBD2. V was clipped by 3 bases and J by 2 bases; unmatched bases: 5. The CDR3 consists of 15 residues. Per the germline V gene, CDR1 is LNHDA and CDR2 is SQIVND (reference sequence). CDR3 nucleotides: TGTGCCAGTAGTATGCTTAGCGGGGGCGCCTACGAGCAGTACTTC. Residues: CASSMLSGGAYEQYF.

The rearrangement links TRBV19 to TRBJ1-2; 7 positions agree with TRBD1. V shed 9 bases, J shed 8 bases, and the junction held 12 bases outside the gene matches. The CDR3 runs to 13 residues. Germline CDR1 and CDR2: LNHDA and SQIVND (reference sequence). For the CDR3, the DNA is TGTGCCAGCTCAACCTTCACAGGGGACGGCTACACCTTC. Residues: CASSTFTGDGYTF.

The chain employs TRBV7-9 and TRBJ2-1, with 13 bases identical to TRBD2. Germline-derived CDR1 and CDR2 are SEHNR and FQNEAQ (reference sequence). The CDR3 loop spans 14 amino acids. Unmatched junction bases numbered 6, after V lost 6 bases and J lost 10 bases. For the CDR3, the DNA is TGTGCCAGCAGAGGACTAGCGGGAGCCCACGAGCAGTTCTTC. Protein product: CASRGLAGAHEQFF.

The genes are TRBV5-6 and TRBJ1-2, with D possibly matching TRBD1 (6 bases). Germline V gene data show CDR1 as SGHDT and CDR2 as YYEEEE. CDR3 length equals 17 residues. V was clipped by 0 bases and J by 0 bases, with 15 bases between them. The CDR3 spells CASSLARTEPTNYGYTF. The CDR3 nucleotides are TGTGCCAGCAGCTTGGCCCGGACAGAACCTACTAACTATGGCTACACCTTC.

The V gene is TRBV15, the J gene TRBJ2-7; 9 bases fit TRBD1. The trim removed 3 bases at V and 5 bases at J, leaving 5 bases unmatched. The CDR3 runs to 14 residues. In germline, CDR1 is LNHNV, CDR2 YYDKDF (reference sequence). The CDR3 nucleotides are TGTGCCACCAGCAGCCGGGACAGGGACAACGAGCAGTACTTC. This encodes CATSSRDRDNEQYF.

The chain joins TRBV29-1 to TRBJ2-1, with 11 bases matching TRBD2. Germline values: CDR1 SQVTM, CDR2 ANQGSEA. The CDR3 runs to 14 residues. J was trimmed by 4 bases and V by 6 bases; bases with no gene match: 5. The CDR3 DNA is TGCAGCGTGGATAGCGGGAGGGCTTACAATGAGCAGTTCTTC. Its translation is CSVDSGRAYNEQFF.

The V gene is TRBV30, the J gene TRBJ1-1; TRBD1 aligns across 9 bases. Losses at the gene ends were 5 bases for V and 4 bases for J; bases not matched to a gene: 2. Germline CDR1 reads GTSNPN; CDR2 reads SVGIG (reference sequence). This CDR3 has 12 amino acids. CDR3 nucleotide sequence: TGTGCCTGGGGACAGGGGATCACTGAAGCTTTCTTT. It specifies CAWGQGITEAFF.

As DNA, the CDR3 is TGTGCCAGCAGTTCGGACAAAGAGACAGCCCTCTTTTATGGCTACACCTTC. Translated: CASSSDKETALFYGYTF. The J gene is TRBJ1-2, the V gene TRBV6-2 or TRBV6-3; possible D gene TRBD1, 5 bases. The CDR3 is 17 amino acids. CDR1 and CDR2 (germline): MNHEY, SVGEGT. The V end was cut by 4 bases, the J end by 5 bases, with 23 bases between.

The chain carries TRBV12-3 or TRBV12-4 and TRBJ2-7, with D possibly called TRBD1 or TRBD2 (5 bases each). The CDR3 runs 13 residues. V was shortened by 6 bases and J by 3 bases, with 12 bases between the two germline ends. CDR3 sequence reads: CASRAGAYYEQYF. The CDR3 coding sequence is TGTGCCAGCAGGGCCGGGGCGTACTACGAGCAGTACTTC.

V usage is TRBV10-3 and J usage is TRBJ2-2, with D maybe TRBD1 (6 bases). Germline V gene lookup returns CDR1 ENHRY and CDR2 SYGVKD. The CDR3 has 16 amino acids. V shed 3 bases and J shed 3 bases, with 14 bases lying between them. CDR3 in DNA: TGTGCCATCAGTGAAGGGGGTAGGGGTTACACCGGGGAGCTGTTTTTT. Translation gives CAISEGGRGYTGELFF.